This passage covers 30 T cell receptor beta chains from one sample sequenced in a study of early T cells in non-severe SARS-CoV-2 infection (dated by TCRdb to 2020 to 2022). Library creation used 5' RACE. Sequencer: NextSeq 500. TCRdb trimmed public reads at Q25 via fastp, called clones via MiXCR and kept in-frame beta chains. Identical CDR3 proteins give one entry, which carries the most common genes and DNA. For this sample the table gives 25,000 to 30,000 distinct CDR3 sequences, of which 3.5% to 5% were detected only once. Around 6% of the sample is held by the ten biggest clonotypes. Sequenced sample: whole blood. The receptors were gathered from an adult who was a healthcare worker with PCR-confirmed SARS-CoV-2 infection or an uninfected control (not recorded which).

This clonotype was seen repeatedly, ten times or more. The chain couples TRBV27 to TRBJ1-5; D perhaps matches TRBD1 (5 bases). V dropped 7 bases and J dropped 4 bases, with 17 bases sitting between them. Per the germline V gene, CDR1 is MNHEY and CDR2 is SMNVEV (reference sequence). The CDR3 runs to 15 residues. CDR3 residues: CASTYSTDLNQPQHF. The CDR3 nucleotides read TGTGCCAGCACATACTCGACAGACTTAAATCAGCCCCAGCATTTT.

V and J are TRBV7-8 and TRBJ2-5; 11 bases map to TRBD1. Trimming removed 1 base from V and 6 bases from J; junction bases left unmatched: 7. Looked up from germline, CDR1 is SGHVS and CDR2 is FQNEAQ. This CDR3 has 16 residues. CDR3 region: CASSLVRTGGEKTQYF. The CDR3 coding sequence is TGTGCCAGCAGCTTAGTACGGACAGGGGGCGAGAAGACCCAGTACTTC.

This clonotype was seen many times. The CDR3 loop is CASSPNTPGELFF. Written as DNA, the CDR3 is TGTGCCAGCAGCCCAAACACCCCCGGGGAGCTGTTTTTT. The rearrangement uses TRBV7-6 and TRBJ2-2, with D unresolved. Trimming removed 5 bases from V and 6 bases from J, with 10 bases in between. The CDR3 is 13 residues long. In germline, CDR1 is SGHVS, CDR2 FNYEAQ.

V gene TRBV27 combines with J gene TRBJ2-7, with TRBD2 identical over 8 bases. CDR3 length equals 14 residues. V lost 1 base to trimming and J lost 4 bases; unmatched junction nucleotides: 3. Germline CDR1 and CDR2: MNHEY and SMNVEV (reference sequence). The DNA for the CDR3 is TGTGCCAGCAGTTTATGGCGCGGGGGGTACGAGCAGTACTTC. It encodes CASSLWRGGYEQYF.

This clonotype came up a few times. The rearrangement uses TRBV20-1 and TRBJ1-2; D perhaps matches TRBD1 (5 bases). CDR3 length: 12 amino acids. Trimming stripped 3 bases from V and 2 bases from J, with 7 bases between. Germline-derived CDR1 and CDR2 are DFQATT and SNEGSKA (reference sequence). The CDR3 DNA reads as TGCAGTGCTAGGGACATCAACTATGGCTACACCTTC. This sequence encodes CSARDINYGYTF.

This clonotype occurred many times. V is TRBV7-2 and J is TRBJ2-3; D is unresolved. CDR3 length: 13 amino acids. Germline lookup yields CDR1 SGHTA and CDR2 FQGNSA. The ends were cut back, 3 bases at V and 1 base at J, with 5 bases in the middle. The CDR3 nucleotides read TGTGCCAGCAGCTTTACCCGCACAGATACGCAGTATTTT. Translated: CASSFTRTDTQYF.

The sample holds many counts of this clonotype. J is TRBJ1-2 and V is TRBV19; D ambiguous. The CDR3 covers 13 residues. V lost 5 bases and J 4 bases, leaving 11 bases between the germline ends. Germline CDR1 and CDR2: LNHDA and SQIVND (reference sequence). The CDR3 DNA follows: TGTGCCAGTAGTGTGAATACCGGCTATGGCTACACCTTC. Translated, it gives CASSVNTGYGYTF.

This clonotype was seen ten or more times. The chain couples TRBV2 to TRBJ2-1, with TRBD2 matching over 13 bases. Per germline, CDR1 SNHLY and CDR2 FYNNEI. Germline trimming cut 7 bases from V and 8 bases from J; bases unmatched to any gene: 5. The CDR3 extends over 14 amino acids. The CDR3 loop reads CASTLAGGLDEQFF. DNA for the CDR3: TGTGCCAGCACACTAGCGGGGGGGCTTGATGAGCAGTTCTTC. The entire variable domain, with the rest obtained from reference TRBV2 and TRBJ2-1, is as follows: EPEVTQTPSHQVTQMGQEVILRCVPISNHLYFYWYRQILGQKVEFLVSFYNNEISEKSEIFDDQFSVERPDGSNFTLKIRSTKLEDSAMYFCASTLAGGLDEQFFGPGTRLTVL.

By its share, this clonotype is medium-sized. The V call is TRBV20-1, the J call TRBJ1-1; possible D gene TRBD1, 5 bases. Germline CDR1 DFQATT, CDR2 SNEGSKA (reference sequence). The CDR3 sequence is 11 residues long. Trimming took off 4 bases at V and 8 bases at J, with 11 bases between the two ends. CDR3: CSAKGSTEAFF. In DNA form, the CDR3 reads TGCAGTGCTAAGGGGAGCACCGAAGCTTTCTTT.

In its sample, this clonotype was seen many times. The gene calls are TRBV20-1 and TRBJ1-5; no firm D call. The germline V gene has CDR1 DFQATT and CDR2 SNEGSKA (reference sequence). The V end was cut by 3 bases, the J end by 7 bases, with 13 bases between. The CDR3 is 13 amino acids. The CDR3 sequence is CSASRPHGQPQHF. As DNA, the CDR3 is TGCAGTGCTAGTCGGCCACACGGACAGCCCCAGCATTTT.

This clonotype was recorded at least ten times. The chain employs TRBV6-1 and TRBJ2-5, with TRBD1 identical over 10 bases. The V gene end was trimmed by 4 bases and the J gene end by 0 bases; junction bases not matched to a gene: 17. Looked up from germline, CDR1 is MNHNS and CDR2 is SASEGT. This CDR3 spans 20 amino acids. The CDR3 spells CASSVTPPGQGTLYQETQYF. CDR3 bases: TGTGCCAGCAGTGTCACCCCCCCGGGACAGGGGACCTTGTACCAAGAGACCCAGTACTTC.

This clonotype was observed many times. V usage is TRBV7-9 and J usage is TRBJ1-2; D is undetermined. V was shortened by 3 bases and J by 2 bases, with 4 bases between the two germline ends. The CDR3 is 12 residues long. The germline CDR1 and CDR2 sequences are SEHNR and FQNEAQ (reference sequence). The CDR3 region is CASSFPNYGYTF. Here the CDR3 DNA reads TGTGCCAGCAGCTTTCCAAACTATGGCTACACCTTC.

This clonotype has at least ten counts. The chain has TRBV4-1 and TRBJ2-3, with TRBD2 matching over 11 bases. CDR1 and CDR2 (germline): MGHRA, YSYEKL. This CDR3 has 17 amino acids. Unmatched junction bases numbered 9, after V lost 1 base and J lost 6 bases. The CDR3 here is CASSQGSGGGYTDTQYF. CDR3 DNA sequence: TGCGCCAGCAGCCAAGGTAGCGGGGGGGGATACACCGATACGCAGTATTTT.

This clonotype was detected many times. The chain joins TRBV20-1 to TRBJ1-6; D remains ambiguous. The germline V gene has CDR1 DFQATT and CDR2 SNEGSKA (reference sequence). CDR3 length: 12 residues. V lost 5 bases, J lost 3 bases, and 5 bases lay in between. The CDR3 sequence: CSASSYNSPLHF. The CDR3 region has the DNA TGCAGTGCTTCCAGCTATAATTCACCCCTCCACTTT.

This clonotype was seen repeatedly, ten times or more. The chain recombines TRBV7-6 with TRBJ1-4; D uncertain. The CDR3 is made up of 14 amino acids. Looked up from germline, CDR1 is SGHVS and CDR2 is FNYEAQ. The V end was cut by 5 bases, the J end by 13 bases, with 20 bases between. CDR3 DNA: TGTGCCAGCAGCCCGACTGATACTCTGTTGGGACTGTTTTTT. Encoded protein: CASSPTDTLLGLFF. The full variable domain, in which reference TRBV7-6 and TRBJ1-4 provide the parts outside the CDR3, is GAGVSQSPRYKVTKRGQDVALRCDPISGHVSLYWYRQALGQGPEFLTYFNYEAQQDKSGLPNDRFSAERPEGSISTLTIQRTEQRDSAMYRCASSPTDTLLGLFFGSGTQLSVL.

This clonotype showed up many times. The chain has TRBV29-1 and TRBJ2-5; 13 positions match TRBD2. V lost 6 bases and J lost 2; bases outside the gene matches: 9. CDR3 length equals 16 residues. The V gene's germline CDR1 is SQVTM and CDR2 ANQGSEA. The DNA of the CDR3 is TGCAGCGTCCGTGGACTAGCGGGGGCAATTCAAGAGACCCAGTACTTC. This translates into CSVRGLAGAIQETQYF.

This clonotype occurred many times. The chain links TRBV5-6 to TRBJ1-2; 7 bases line up with TRBD1. Germline assignment: CDR1 SGHDT and CDR2 YYEEEE. The CDR3 runs to 14 residues. The V and J ends lost 4 bases and 0 bases, in that order; junction bases with no gene match: 3. CDR3 sequence (DNA): TGTGCCAGCAGCCGACAGGGCGCTAACTATGGCTACACCTTC. Amino acids: CASSRQGANYGYTF.

This clonotype turned up a few times. This chain uses TRBV7-9 with TRBJ2-3; 9 nucleotides agree with TRBD2. The CDR3 has 15 residues. Germline V CDR1 and CDR2: SEHNR, FQNEAQ (reference sequence). V lost 5 bases to trimming and J lost 4 bases; unmatched junction nucleotides: 7. The CDR3 sequence is CASSPRREGADTQYF. CDR3 coding DNA: TGTGCCAGCAGCCCCCGGCGGGAGGGGGCAGATACGCAGTATTTT.

This clonotype was detected only a few times. One end of the junction does not line up with germline, which may come from a read error. This chain links TRBV7-3 with TRBJ2-3, with D perhaps being TRBD1 or TRBD2 (6 bases each). The CDR3 loop spans 15 amino acids. Germline V gene data show CDR1 as SGHTA and CDR2 as FQGTGA. For the CDR3, the DNA is TGTGTCAGCAGCCCTGGACTGGGGGGCCGGAATACGCAGTATTTT. Its protein is CVSSPGLGGRNTQYF.

This clonotype occurred many times. The V gene is TRBV20-1, the J gene TRBJ2-2, with D perhaps matching TRBD1 (6 bases). Trimming took 2 bases from V and 6 from J, leaving 16 bases between them. This CDR3 has 15 residues. CDR1 and CDR2 from the germline V gene are DFQATT and SNEGSKA (reference sequence). As DNA, the CDR3 is TGCAGTGCTAGACGTAGGACAGCGACCCCCGGGGAGCTGTTTTTT. This translates into CSARRRTATPGELFF.

This clonotype was picked up a small number of times. The genes are TRBV6-2 or TRBV6-3 and TRBJ2-1; 8 nucleotides align to TRBD2. The CDR3 length is 15 residues. With V trimmed by 0 bases and J by 7 bases, 5 bases remained unmatched. Germline V gives CDR1 MNHEY, CDR2 SVGEGT. The CDR3 spells CASSYSLAGYNEQFF. The DNA of the CDR3 is TGTGCCAGCAGTTACTCATTAGCGGGGTATAATGAGCAGTTCTTC.

In this sample, this clonotype turned up many times. The gene calls are TRBV12-3 or TRBV12-4 and TRBJ1-1; D unclear. The CDR3 extends over 15 amino acids. The germline V and J ends were trimmed by 8 bases and 1 base, with 17 bases remaining between them. The CDR3 reads CASYPGSLQNTEAFF. Written as DNA, the CDR3 is TGTGCCAGCTATCCCGGAAGCCTTCAGAACACTGAAGCTTTCTTT.

This clonotype was recorded many times. V is TRBV30 and J is TRBJ1-5; D may be TRBD1 (5 bases). Deletions cut 1 base from V and 2 bases from J, with 12 bases between. The CDR3 runs 15 residues. The germline gives CDR1 GTSNPN, CDR2 SVGIG (reference sequence). In nucleotides, the CDR3 is TGTGCCTGGAGTGCGGGGGATGTGGGCAATCAGCCCCAGCATTTT. This codes for CAWSAGDVGNQPQHF.

This rearrangement joins TRBV30 to TRBJ1-6; perhaps TRBD1 as D (6 bases). CDR1 and CDR2 from the germline V gene are GTSNPN and SVGIG (reference sequence). V lost 3 bases and J 0 bases, leaving 6 bases between the germline ends. The CDR3 spans 14 residues. The CDR3 DNA reads TGTGCCTGGAGCAGGGGCTCCTATAATTCACCCCTCCACTTT. Translating it yields CAWSRGSYNSPLHF.

This clonotype was recorded at least ten times. This chain links TRBV6-5 with TRBJ2-7; 7 bases are shared with TRBD1. In germline, CDR1 is MNHEY, CDR2 SVGAGI. J lost 2 bases, V lost 0 bases, and 4 bases had no gene match. The CDR3 contains 15 residues. CDR3 residues: CASSYSYRGTYEQYF. The CDR3 DNA reads as TGTGCCAGCAGTTACTCGTACAGGGGCACCTACGAGCAGTACTTC.

The chain employs TRBV30 and TRBJ2-7; a possible D gene is TRBD1 (6 bases). V was trimmed by 5 bases and J by 2 bases, leaving 13 bases between them. CDR1 is GTSNPN and CDR2 is SVGIG in the germline V gene (reference sequence). The CDR3 is 13 amino acids. CDR3 nucleotide sequence: TGTGCCTGGGCGACAGGACGTGCCTACGAGCAGTACTTC. Translated, it gives CAWATGRAYEQYF.

The chain couples TRBV6-2 or TRBV6-3 to TRBJ2-1; a weak D match, TRBD2 (5 bases). Germline V CDR1 and CDR2: MNHEY, SVGEGT. The V end lost 6 bases, the J end lost 3 bases, and 15 bases lay between the germline ends. The CDR3 spans 15 residues. In nucleotides, the CDR3 is TGTGCCAGCAGCCGGATAGCGAGCAACTACAATGAGCAGTTCTTC. It is translated as CASSRIASNYNEQFF.

This clonotype was seen at least ten times. CDR3 loop: CASSLTGGTGELFF. CDR3 DNA: TGTGCCAGCTCACTCACAGGGGGCACCGGGGAGCTGTTTTTT. J is TRBJ2-2 and V is TRBV18, with TRBD1 matching over 8 bases. The CDR3 spans 14 residues. Germline values: CDR1 KGHSH, CDR2 LQKENI. Losses at the gene ends were 4 bases for V and 4 bases for J; bases not matched to a gene: 2.

V gene TRBV6-2 or TRBV6-3 combines with J gene TRBJ2-1; TRBD2 is a possible D gene (5 bases). There are 13 residues in the CDR3. The V gene's germline CDR1 is MNHEY and CDR2 SVGEGT. V gave up 6 bases and J gave up 3 bases, with 9 bases separating them. The CDR3 coding sequence is TGTGCCAGCAGACCGACTAACTACAATGAGCAGTTCTTC. This encodes CASRPTNYNEQFF.

This clonotype occurred many times. This chain uses TRBV18 with TRBJ1-6; 7 positions match TRBD1. J lost 0 bases, V lost 5 bases, and 7 bases had no gene match. The CDR3 is 17 amino acids. The germline V gene has CDR1 KGHSH and CDR2 LQKENI. The CDR3 coding sequence is TGTGCCAGCTCAGAACAGGGGACCGGCTCCTATAATTCACCCCTCCACTTT. Encoded protein: CASSEQGTGSYNSPLHF. Combining the CDR3 with reference TRBV18 and TRBJ1-6 gives the whole variable domain NAGVMQNPRHLVRRRGQEARLRCSPMKGHSHVYWYRQLPEEGLKFMVYLQKENIIDESGMPKERFSAEFPKEGPSILRIQQVVRGDSAAYFCASSEQGTGSYNSPLHFGNGTRLTVT.